This T cell receptor beta chain was sequenced in a study of radiotherapy plus CTLA-4 blockade in lung cancer. Study in general: Across the patients, objective responses occurred in approximately 18%, and disease control in 31%.

V lost 8 bases and J lost 4, with 20 bases in between. The CDR3 contains 15 residues. Per the germline V gene, CDR1 is MDHEN and CDR2 is SYDVKM. Here immunoSEQ multiplex PCR was the method, and the copy in TCRdb shows in-frame clones only, minus some. The data hold approximately 32,000 clones, with roughly 70% observed a single time. The clonotype comes from a human donor with non-small cell lung cancer who had stable disease on radiotherapy plus ipilimumab. This chain joins TRBV28 and TRBJ1-2; D is unresolved. The sequenced sample was peripheral blood, obtained from a patient treated with radiotherapy plus ipilimumab. In DNA, the CDR3 is TGTGCCAGCTCTACGCGAGGACCCAAAAGCTATGGCTACACCTTC. Protein: CASSTRGPKSYGYTF.